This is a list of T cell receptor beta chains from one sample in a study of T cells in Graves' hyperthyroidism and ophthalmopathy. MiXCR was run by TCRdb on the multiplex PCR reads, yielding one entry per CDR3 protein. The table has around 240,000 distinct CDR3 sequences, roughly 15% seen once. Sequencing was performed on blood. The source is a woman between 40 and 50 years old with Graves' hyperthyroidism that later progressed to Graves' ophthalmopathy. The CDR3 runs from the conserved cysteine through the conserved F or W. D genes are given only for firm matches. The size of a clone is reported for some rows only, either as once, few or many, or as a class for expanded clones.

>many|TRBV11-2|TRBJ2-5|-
TGTGCCAGCAAAGTTGGAGTGGAGTGGACAGTAGAAGAGACCCAGTACTTC
CASKVGVEWTVEETQYF
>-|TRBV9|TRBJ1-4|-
TGTGCCAGCAACCCAGGGCAGGCCGCAGGTGAAAAACTGTTTTTT
CASNPGQAAGEKLFF
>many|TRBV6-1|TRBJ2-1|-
TGTGCCAGCAGCCAGAAGGTCGGGGAGATAGCGGAGGAGCAGTTCTTC
CASSQKVGEIAEEQFF
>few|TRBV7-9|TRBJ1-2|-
TGTGCCAGCGGTACTGGGGTTGGCTACACCTTC
CASGTGVGYTF
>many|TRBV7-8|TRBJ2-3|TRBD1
TGTGCCAGCAGCCGTTGGACAGGGGGGAGCACAGATACGCAGTATTTT
CASSRWTGGSTDTQYF
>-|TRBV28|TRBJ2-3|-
TGTGCCAGCAGTTTGCTCAGCGATACTAGCACAGATACGCAGTATTTT
CASSLLSDTSTDTQYF
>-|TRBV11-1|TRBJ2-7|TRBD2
TGTGCCAGCAGCTTGGCGGGAGAGGTAGGGGCCTACGAGCAGTACTTC
CASSLAGEVGAYEQYF
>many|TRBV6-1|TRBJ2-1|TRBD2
TGTGCCAGCAGGTCGACTAGCGGGAGCCCCTACAATGAGCAGTTCTTC
CASRSTSGSPYNEQFF
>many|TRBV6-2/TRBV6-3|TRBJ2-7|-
TGTGCCAGCGCCTCTTTTGGTATTTACGAGCAGTACTTC
CASASFGIYEQYF
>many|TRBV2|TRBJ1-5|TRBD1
TGTGCCAGCAGACTAGGACAGGGGTTTTTTTTCCCCCAGCATTTT
CASRLGQGFFFPQHF
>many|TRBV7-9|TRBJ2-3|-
TGTGCCAGCAGCTCAGCGCTTGGATCCGATACGCAGTATTTT
CASSSALGSDTQYF
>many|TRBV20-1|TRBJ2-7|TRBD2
TGCAGTGCCCCCAGGACTAGCGGGATGGACGAGCAGTACTTC
CSAPRTSGMDEQYF
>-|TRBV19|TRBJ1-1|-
TGTGCCAGTAGTATGCCGGGACTCCCAGGGAAAGCTTTCTTT
CASSMPGLPGKAFF
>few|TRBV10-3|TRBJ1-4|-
TGTGCCATCAGTGACTTAGGGGGGGTGGGTGAAAAACTGTTTTTT
CAISDLGGVGEKLFF
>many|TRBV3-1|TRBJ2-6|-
TGTGCCAGCAGCCAAGTTTCTGGGGCCAACGTCCTGACTTTC
CASSQVSGANVLTF
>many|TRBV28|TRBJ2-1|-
TGTGCCAGCAGTTTAGGGATCGATGAGCAGTTCTTC
CASSLGIDEQFF
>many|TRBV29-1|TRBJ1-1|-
TGCAGCGTTGAAGTTTACACTGAAGCTTTCTTT
CSVEVYTEAFF
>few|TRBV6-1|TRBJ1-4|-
TGTGCCAGCAGTTATAGCGGGAATAATGAAAAACTGTTTTTT
CASSYSGNNEKLFF
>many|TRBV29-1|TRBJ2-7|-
TGCAGCGTTGAAGCGGGAGAAGGGTACGAGCAGTACTTC
CSVEAGEGYEQYF
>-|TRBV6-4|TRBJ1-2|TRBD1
TGTGCCGGCAGTGCGTGGGACAGTACTAACTATGGCTACACCTTC
CAGSAWDSTNYGYTF
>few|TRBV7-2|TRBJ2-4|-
TGTGCCAGCAGCTTCGGACAGTCTCTAGCCAAAAACATTCAGTACTTC
CASSFGQSLAKNIQYF
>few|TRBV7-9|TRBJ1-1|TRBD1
TGTGCCAGCAGCCCACAGGGGGTGGACACTGAAGCTTTCTTT
CASSPQGVDTEAFF
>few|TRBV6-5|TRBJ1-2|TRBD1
TGTGCCAGCAGTTACTCGGGACAGGGAACCTATGGCTACACCTTC
CASSYSGQGTYGYTF
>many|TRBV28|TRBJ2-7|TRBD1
TGTGCCAGCAGGGGACAGGGGGCTCCCTCCTCCTACGAGCAGTACTTC
CASRGQGAPSSYEQYF
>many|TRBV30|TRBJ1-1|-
TGTGCCTGGACCCGCAGGGTAAACACTGAAGCTTTCTTT
CAWTRRVNTEAFF
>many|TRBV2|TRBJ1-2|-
TGTGCCAGCAGTGCGCAGGTCGGAGAGTTTAATGGCTACACCTTC
CASSAQVGEFNGYTF
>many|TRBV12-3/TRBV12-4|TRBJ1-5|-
TGTGCCAGCAGTTTTCGAACAGGACTTAATCAGCCCCAGCATTTT
CASSFRTGLNQPQHF
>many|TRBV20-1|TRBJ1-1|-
TGCAGTGCTAGAGATTTCCAGGGAGCATACACTGAAGCTTTCTTT
CSARDFQGAYTEAFF
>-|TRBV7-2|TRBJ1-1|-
TGTGCCAGCAGCTTAACCCGGGCCCCTAACACTGAAGCTTTCTTT
CASSLTRAPNTEAFF
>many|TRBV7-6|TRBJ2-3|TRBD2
TGTGCCAGCAGCTATCCGGGACTAGCGGTTAGCACAGATACGCAGTATTTT
CASSYPGLAVSTDTQYF
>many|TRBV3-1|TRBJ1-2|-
TGTGCCAGCAGCCACGGTAGGGGAGCTCACTATGGCTACACCTTC
CASSHGRGAHYGYTF
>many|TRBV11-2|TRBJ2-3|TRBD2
TGTGCCAGCAGCTTTGGTGGACTAGCGGGAGGGCGCCTCACAGATACGCAGTATTTT
CASSFGGLAGGRLTDTQYF
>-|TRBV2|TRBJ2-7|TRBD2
TGTGCCAGCAGTGATTTAGGGGCTAGCGGGAGGTACGAGCAGTACTTC
CASSDLGASGRYEQYF
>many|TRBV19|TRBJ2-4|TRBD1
TGTGCCAGCAGCACCCCGGGACAGGGAAGGTCCAAAAACATTCAGTACTTC
CASSTPGQGRSKNIQYF
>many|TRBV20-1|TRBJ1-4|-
TGCAGTGCTGGGAGGACACTAGCTAATGAAAAACTGTTTTTT
CSAGRTLANEKLFF
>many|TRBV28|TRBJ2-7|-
TGTGCCAGCAGTGGGGACACCTATAGTGAGCAGTACTTC
CASSGDTYSEQYF
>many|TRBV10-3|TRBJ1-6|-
TGTGCCATCAGTGAGTCTTCAGGGTTTAATTCACCCCTCCACTTT
CAISESSGFNSPLHF
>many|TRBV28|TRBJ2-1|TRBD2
TGTGCCAGCAAGGTTCAGAGACTAGCGGGAGGCCGGCGGAATGAGCAGTTCTTC
CASKVQRLAGGRRNEQFF
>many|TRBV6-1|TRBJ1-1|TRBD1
TGTGCCAGCAGCAAGGGGACAGGGGGCGCAAAAACTGAAGCTTTCTTT
CASSKGTGGAKTEAFF
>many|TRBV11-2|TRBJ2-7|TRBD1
TGTGCCAGCAGCAACCGCCCCCCCGGGACAGGGTTACCCTACGAGCAGTACTTC
CASSNRPPGTGLPYEQYF
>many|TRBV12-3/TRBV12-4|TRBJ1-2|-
TGTGCCAGCAGTTTAGCGCCGGGTGGCTACACCTTC
CASSLAPGGYTF
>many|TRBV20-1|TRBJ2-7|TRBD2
TGCAGTGCTAGTCTCGTGGCGGGAGGATCCTACGAGCAGTACTTC
CSASLVAGGSYEQYF
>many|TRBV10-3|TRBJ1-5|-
TGTGCCATCATGAAAGGGGAGGGTCAGCCCCAGCATTTT
CAIMKGEGQPQHF
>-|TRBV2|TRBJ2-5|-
TGTGCCAGCAGTGAAGCGCTTAGAGTTAGCCTTCGAGAGACCCAGTACTTC
CASSEALRVSLRETQYF
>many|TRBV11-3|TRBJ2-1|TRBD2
TGTGCCAGCAGCTTCAGGCGCGGGAGTGAGCAGTTCTTC
CASSFRRGSEQFF
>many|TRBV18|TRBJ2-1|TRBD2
TGTGCCAGCAGCCCCGGACTAGCGGGGAATGAGCAGTTCTTC
CASSPGLAGNEQFF
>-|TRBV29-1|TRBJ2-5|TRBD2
TGCAGCGTTGGGGGGGTGACAGACTACCGGGGGGCCCAGTACTTC
CSVGGVTDYRGAQYF
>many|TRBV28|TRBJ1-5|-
TGTGCCAGCAGCCCTTGGGGCAGGGATAGCAATCAGCCCCAGCATTTT
CASSPWGRDSNQPQHF
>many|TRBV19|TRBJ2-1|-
TGTGCCAGTACATACTTCAGCGGCAGCAATGAGCAGTTCTTC
CASTYFSGSNEQFF
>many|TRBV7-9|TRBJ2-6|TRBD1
TGTGCCAGCAGCGGGGGCGGGACAGGGAACGTCCTGACTTTC
CASSGGGTGNVLTF
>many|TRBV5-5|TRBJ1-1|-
TGTGCCAGCAGCTCACAGGTGAACACTGAAGCTTTCTTT
CASSSQVNTEAFF
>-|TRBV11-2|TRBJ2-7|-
TGTGCCAGCAGCTTAGTAGCGGCTGGTGACTACGAGCAGTACTTC
CASSLVAAGDYEQYF
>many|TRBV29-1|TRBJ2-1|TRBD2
TGCAGCGTTGCCGGACTAGCGGGAGTTGGCAATGAGCAGTTCTTC
CSVAGLAGVGNEQFF
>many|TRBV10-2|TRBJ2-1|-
TGCGCCAGCAGTGAGTCGCTAGCCCCGCATGAGCAGTTCTTC
CASSESLAPHEQFF
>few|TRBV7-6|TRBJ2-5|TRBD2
TGTGCCAGCAGCCCGGTCGCCCTTGGGGGGGAGATCCAGTACTTC
CASSPVALGGEIQYF
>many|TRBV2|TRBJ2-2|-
TGTGCCAGGAGTCGTACGAACACCGGGGAGCTGTTTTTT
CARSRTNTGELFF
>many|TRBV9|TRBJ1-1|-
TGTGCCAGCAGCCCTCCAGGGGCCATCACTGAAGCTTTCTTT
CASSPPGAITEAFF